The 21 T cell receptor beta chains given below trace back to one sample, sequenced in a study of blood T cell repertoires in COVID-19. This table comes from immunoSEQ multiplex PCR, and its TCRdb copy is limited to in-frame clones, with some not included. The sample lists approximately 210,000 clones, 82% occurring once. Sequencing was carried out using PBMCs or T cells enriched from blood (not recorded which). The source is a middle-aged man who had recovered from COVID-19.

This chain joins TRBV3-1 (or the pseudogene TRBV3-2) and TRBJ2-1; 9 bases line up with TRBD2. V trimming: 2 bases; J trimming: 7 bases; junction bases outside the gene matches: 9. The CDR3 covers 16 residues. The germline CDR1 and CDR2 sequences are LGHDT and YNNKEL (reference sequence). The CDR3 bases are TGTGCCAGCAGCCAAAGAAGGCCTAGCGGGACGAATGAGCAGTTCTTC. Translating gives CASSQRRPSGTNEQFF.

This clone has more than one count but fewer than ten. The chain has TRBV6-2 or TRBV6-3 and TRBJ1-5, with D maybe TRBD1 (5 bases). Germline assignment: CDR1 MNHEY and CDR2 SVGEGT. The length of the CDR3 is 16 residues. Trimming shortened V by 5 bases and J by 11 bases, and 25 bases separated the two germline ends. CDR3 sequence: CASSKSLRGDITTQHF. The CDR3 nucleotides are TGTGCCAGCAGTAAGTCACTCCGGGGGGATATTACGACCCAGCATTTT.

J is TRBJ2-1 and V is TRBV3-1 (or the pseudogene TRBV3-2); possibly TRBD2 for D (5 bases). The CDR3 spans 16 residues. Germline loops: CDR1 LGHDT, CDR2 YNNKEL (reference sequence). Trimming took off 0 bases at V and 6 bases at J, with 15 bases between the two ends. The CDR3 reads CASSQDSGTRGNEQFF. The CDR3 bases are TGTGCCAGCAGCCAAGATTCCGGTACTAGAGGCAATGAGCAGTTCTTC.

The chain uses TRBV7-9 and TRBJ1-5; D gene uncertain. This CDR3 has 15 amino acids. Trimming removed 0 bases from V and 1 base from J, with 7 bases in between. From germline, CDR1 is SEHNR and CDR2 FQNEAQ (reference sequence). The CDR3 DNA reads TGTGCCAGCAGCTTAGCGGCAGCGAGCAATCAGCCCCAGCATTTT. It codes for CASSLAAASNQPQHF.

This CDR3 is CAWSVVPEKLFF. The CDR3 nucleotides read TGTGCCTGGAGTGTCGTCCCCGAAAAACTGTTTTTT. The chain is built from TRBV30 and TRBJ1-4; no clear D. The germline V gene encodes CDR1 GTSNPN and CDR2 SVGIG (reference sequence). This CDR3 is 12 amino acids long. V dropped 0 bases and J dropped 8 bases, with 7 bases sitting between them.

This chain uses TRBV2 with TRBJ1-5, with D uncertain. Trimming removed 3 bases from V and 9 bases from J, with 6 bases in between. Germline loops: CDR1 SNHLY, CDR2 FYNNEI. This CDR3 region has 11 residues. The CDR3 DNA follows: TGTGCCAGCAGTGACAGAGGGCCCCAGCATTTT. It codes for CASSDRGPQHF.

The rearrangement uses TRBV9 and TRBJ2-4; tentatively, D is TRBD2 (5 bases). This CDR3 is built from 17 residues. The germline V gene has CDR1 SGDLS and CDR2 YYNGEE. Trimming shortened V by 3 bases and J by 0 bases, and 16 bases separated the two germline ends. The CDR3 here is CASSAFDGKLAKNIQYF. In nucleotides, the CDR3 is TGTGCCAGCAGCGCGTTCGACGGGAAACTAGCCAAAAACATTCAGTACTTC.

This clone appeared a few times. The chain carries TRBV19 and TRBJ2-5; D may be TRBD2 (6 bases). This CDR3 region has 12 residues. The germline V and J ends were trimmed by 6 bases and 4 bases, with 9 bases remaining between them. The germline CDR1 and CDR2 sequences are LNHDA and SQIVND (reference sequence). This CDR3 reads CASRQAGETQYF. CDR3 DNA sequence: TGTGCCAGTAGGCAAGCGGGAGAGACCCAGTACTTC. Complete variable domain (other parts from reference TRBV19 and TRBJ2-5): DGGITQSPKYLFRKEGQNVTLSCEQNLNHDAMYWYRQDPGQGLRLIYYSQIVNDFQKGDIAEGYSVSREKKESFPLTVTSAQKNPTAFYLCASRQAGETQYFGPGTRLLVL.

Only one count was recorded for this clone. The CDR3 nucleotides read TGTGCCAGCAGTTTAACTAGCGGGGGTTACAATGAGCAGTTCTTC. It translates to CASSLTSGGYNEQFF. The genes are TRBV27 and TRBJ2-1; 11 positions match TRBD2. The CDR3 loop spans 15 amino acids. The germline gives CDR1 MNHEY, CDR2 SMNVEV (reference sequence). Trimming at V came to 2 bases and at J to 4 bases, leaving 1 base not matched to a gene.

The rearrangement links TRBV6-2 or TRBV6-3 to TRBJ2-1; 13 nucleotides agree with TRBD2. The CDR3 length is 17 residues. V gave up 4 bases and J gave up 3 bases; unmatched junction bases: 6. Germline assignment: CDR1 MNHEY and CDR2 SVGEGT. CDR3: CASSWGLAGPNYNEQFF. The CDR3 DNA follows: TGTGCCAGCAGTTGGGGACTAGCGGGACCAAACTACAATGAGCAGTTCTTC.

This clone was picked up a small number of times. V is TRBV7-9 and J is TRBJ1-1, with TRBD1 identical over 7 bases. Trimming removed 5 bases from V and 8 bases from J; junction bases left unmatched: 5. The CDR3 loop spans 12 amino acids. Germline V gene sequence: CDR1 SEHNR, CDR2 FQNEAQ (reference sequence). The DNA for the CDR3 is TGTGCCAGCAGCACCGGGACAGCCGAAGCTTTCTTT. Protein product: CASSTGTAEAFF.

The V and J genes are TRBV10-2 and TRBJ1-5, with 7 bases lining up with TRBD1. Germline lookup yields CDR1 WSHSY and CDR2 SAAADI. This CDR3 spans 14 amino acids. J gave up 3 bases and V 7 bases, and 6 bases lay outside the gene matches. In DNA, the CDR3 is TGCGCCAGCACGGCAGGGGGGATCAATCAGCCCCAGCATTTT. It specifies CASTAGGINQPQHF.

This sequence joins TRBV11-2 and TRBJ2-7; the match to TRBD1 covers 9 bases. With 6 bases clipped from V and 6 bases from J, the junction kept 9 bases outside the gene matches. This CDR3 comprises 14 residues. CDR1 and CDR2 (germline): SGHAT, FQNNGV. The CDR3 spells CASSYGTGPSEQYF. In DNA form, the CDR3 reads TGTGCCAGCAGTTACGGGACAGGGCCGTCCGAGCAGTACTTC.

V usage is TRBV5-4 and J usage is TRBJ2-3; TRBD2 aligns across 12 bases. The CDR3 length is 17 residues. The ends lost 2 bases at V and 5 bases at J; junction bases unmatched: 9. CDR1 is SGHNT and CDR2 is YYREEE in the germline V gene (reference sequence). CDR3 nucleotide sequence: TGTGCCAGCAGCTTAGGAAGACTAGCGGGAGTTGGAGATACGCAGTATTTT. This gives the protein CASSLGRLAGVGDTQYF.

This clone has only one observation. The chain has TRBV2 and TRBJ1-2, with TRBD1 matching 9 bases. The germline gives CDR1 SNHLY, CDR2 FYNNEI. The CDR3 spans 14 residues. With 9 bases clipped from V and 4 bases from J, the junction kept 9 bases outside the gene matches. CDR3 sequence: CARPGQGEFYGYTF. In nucleotides, the CDR3 is TGTGCCAGACCGGGACAGGGTGAGTTCTATGGCTACACCTTC.

This chain uses TRBV9 with TRBJ2-1, with 7 bases fitting TRBD2. The CDR3 consists of 16 residues. V was clipped by 0 bases and J by 2 bases; unmatched bases: 5. Germline CDR1 and CDR2: SGDLS and YYNGEE. The DNA for the CDR3 is TGTGCCAGCAGCGTAGACCTAGCGGCTACCTACAATGAGCAGTTCTTC. Amino acids: CASSVDLAATYNEQFF. Full variable domain (remainder filled in from reference TRBV9 and TRBJ2-1): DSGVTQTPKHLITATGQRVTLRCSPRSGDLSVYWYQQSLDQGLQFLIQYYNGEERAKGNILERFSAQQFPDLHSELNLSSLELGDSALYFCASSVDLAATYNEQFFGPGTRLTVL.

This clone occurred once. The chain uses TRBV28 and TRBJ1-1, with D maybe TRBD1 (6 bases). CDR3 length equals 14 residues. CDR1 is MDHEN, CDR2 SYDVKM, per germline. With 3 bases removed from V and 5 bases from J, the gap between germline ends came to 13 bases. Written as DNA, the CDR3 is TGTGCCAGCAGTTTGGGGGGGGCGCGTACTGAAGCTTTCTTT. Protein sequence: CASSLGGARTEAFF. The whole variable domain, remainder taken from reference TRBV28 and TRBJ1-1, is DVKVTQSSRYLVKRTGEKVFLECVQDMDHENMFWYRQDPGLGLRLIYFSYDVKMKEKGDIPEGYSVSREKKERFSLILESASTNQTSMYLCASSLGGARTEAFFGQGTRLTVV.

The J gene is TRBJ2-3, the V gene TRBV27, with D possibly matching TRBD1 (6 bases). The CDR3 runs 14 residues. V shed 8 bases and J shed 2 bases, with 14 bases lying between them. Germline CDR1 is MNHEY and CDR2 is SMNVEV (reference sequence). The CDR3 reads CASGDNSITDTQYF. CDR3 nucleotide sequence: TGTGCCAGCGGGGACAACTCAATCACAGATACGCAGTATTTT.

This chain uses TRBV10-3 with TRBJ1-1; TRBD1 is a possible D gene (5 bases). Per the germline V gene, CDR1 is ENHRY and CDR2 is SYGVKD. V gave up 3 bases and J gave up 5 bases, with 13 bases separating them. The CDR3 is made up of 14 amino acids. This chain's CDR3 is CAISETSGGTEAFF. The CDR3 nucleotides read TGTGCCATCAGTGAAACGTCGGGGGGGACTGAAGCTTTCTTT.

This clone was seen more than once but under ten times. J is TRBJ2-7 and V is TRBV2; TRBD1 matches at 7 bases. Germline CDR1 SNHLY, CDR2 FYNNEI. The CDR3 sequence is 15 residues long. V shed 6 bases and J 3 bases; nucleotides not matched to a gene: 11. The CDR3 nucleotides are TGTGCCAGCAGGATCCCGGGACAGCATTTCTACGAGCAGTACTTC. Protein sequence: CASRIPGQHFYEQYF.

The rearrangement links TRBV5-1 to TRBJ1-2, with D tentatively TRBD1 (6 bases). Germline-derived CDR1 and CDR2 are SGHRS and YFSETQ. V lost 2 bases to trimming and J lost 4 bases, with 12 bases between them. This CDR3 has 14 residues. CDR3 sequence reads: CASSLGGTGYGYTF. In DNA, the CDR3 is TGCGCCAGCAGCTTAGGGGGAACAGGCTATGGCTACACCTTC.